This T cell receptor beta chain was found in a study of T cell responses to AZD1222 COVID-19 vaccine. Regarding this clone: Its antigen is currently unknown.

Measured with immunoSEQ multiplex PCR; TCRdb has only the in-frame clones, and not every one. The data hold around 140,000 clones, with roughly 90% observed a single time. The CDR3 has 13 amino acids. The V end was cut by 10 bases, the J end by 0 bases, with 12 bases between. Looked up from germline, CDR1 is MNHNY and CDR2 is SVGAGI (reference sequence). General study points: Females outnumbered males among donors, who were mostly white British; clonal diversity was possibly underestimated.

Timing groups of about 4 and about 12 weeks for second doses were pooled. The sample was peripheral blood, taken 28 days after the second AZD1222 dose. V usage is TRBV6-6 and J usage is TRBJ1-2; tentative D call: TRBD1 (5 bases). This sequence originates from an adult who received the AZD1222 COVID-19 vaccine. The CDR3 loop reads CATLRGPNYGYTF. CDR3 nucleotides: TGTGCCACCTTGCGGGGCCCTAACTATGGCTACACCTTC.